This T cell receptor beta chain was observed in a study of cytomegalovirus exposure and HLA in healthy donors. Each donor's status was that of a healthy bone marrow donor. The PCR made use of 60 Vbeta and 13 Jbeta primers. In the original analysis: Later work found 80 million or so unique TCR beta chains, with approximately 12 million shared. Assay: immunoSEQ multiplex PCR; the TCRdb copy retains only in-frame clones and omits some. From that table come the V and J calls and clone size; the DNA was used to work out D and trimming. The sample lists 200,000 or so clones, approximately 80% occurring once. Worth noting for this clone: The antigen is undetermined.

Points from the study as a whole: Across all donors, roughly uniform sequencing depth was an assumption of the presence/absence analyses.

This receptor was taken from a boy aged 2-9 years in good health and CMV-seronegative. The sequencing sample was made of PBMCs.

CDR3 protein: CASRTRGSTDTQYF. The CDR3, as DNA: TGTGCCAGCAGAACCAGGGGAAGCACAGATACGCAGTATTTT. The J gene is TRBJ2-3, the V gene TRBV6-1; D perhaps matches TRBD1 (6 bases). Trimming stripped 6 bases from V and 0 bases from J, with 10 bases between. This CDR3 spans 14 amino acids. Germline lookup yields CDR1 MNHNS and CDR2 SASEGT.